This T cell receptor (beta chain) was identified in a study of identical twins. The CDR3 length is 14 residues. Trimming removed 3 bases from V and 2 bases from J, with 13 bases in between. From germline, CDR1 is SQVTM and CDR2 ANQGSEA. Overall study results and limits: Weaker excess twin sharing was seen among beta out-of-frame sequences.

This clonotype was recorded a few times. The antigen remains unidentified. TCRdb re-called the 5' RACE reads through MiXCR, storing one row per CDR3 protein. The sample holds a few hundred thousand distinct CDR3 sequences, approximately 8% seen once. These data also featured in a second study, about yellow fever vaccine responses in identical twins.

This sequence was found in a woman younger than 30 in good health. Material for sequencing was memory (CD45RO+) T cells sorted from blood. This sequence joins TRBV29-1 and TRBJ1-2; a weak D match, TRBD1 (6 bases). In DNA, the CDR3 is TGCAGCGTTGAGGGTAGGGGACAAAACTATGGCTACACCTTC. Its translation is CSVEGRGQNYGYTF.